This is a list of T cell receptor beta chains from one sample in a study of beta chain features in type 1 diabetes. Using immunoSEQ multiplex PCR, the repertoire was profiled, and TCRdb retains in-frame clones only, with some absent. Counted here are 680,000 or so clones, roughly 13% occurring once; the ten biggest clones make up about 0.02%. Input material: naive CD4+ T cells from blood. These receptors all stem from a man between 18 and 35 years old with type 1 diabetes. Each CDR3 is given with its conserved first and last residue. A D gene is named only where the DNA matches it firmly. Expanded clones get a size class; other rows say once, few or many, or leave the size out.

v_gene	j_gene	d_gene	abundance	CDR3aa	CDR3nt
TRBV5-1	TRBJ2-5	TRBD1	few	CASSLLAGGQETQYF	TGCGCCAGCAGCTTGTTGGCAGGGGGACAAGAGACCCAGTACTTC
TRBV18	TRBJ2-7	-	-	CASSPPSGEWYEQYF	TGTGCCAGCTCACCACCGTCAGGGGAATGGTACGAGCAGTACTTC
TRBV6-6	TRBJ2-5	-	-	CASSYMEKETQYF	TGTGCCAGCAGTTACATGGAGAAAGAGACCCAGTACTTC
TRBV30	TRBJ1-2	-	few	CAWSRADGYTF	TGTGCCTGGTCGAGGGCCGATGGCTACACCTTC
TRBV27	TRBJ1-6	-	-	CASSLNSPLHF	TGTGCCAGCAGTCTGAATTCACCCCTCCACTTT
TRBV4-1	TRBJ2-1	-	-	CASSLTGPSYNEQFF	TGCGCCAGCAGCCTAACCGGGCCCTCCTACAATGAGCAGTTCTTC
TRBV30	TRBJ1-1	TRBD1	few	CAWGGQGNTEAFF	TGTGCCTGGGGGGGACAGGGGAACACTGAAGCTTTCTTT
TRBV4-1	TRBJ2-7	TRBD2	few	CASSQASSGYYEQYF	TGCGCCAGCAGCCAAGCTTCTAGCGGATATTACGAGCAGTACTTC
TRBV23-1	TRBJ1-1	TRBD1	few	CASSQSGTGIEGTEAFF	TGCGCCAGCAGTCAATCAGGGACAGGCATAGAGGGCACTGAAGCTTTCTTT
TRBV5-1	TRBJ1-1	-	few	CASSLGLGTEAFF	TGCGCCAGCAGCTTGGGTCTAGGGACTGAAGCTTTCTTT
TRBV27	TRBJ1-1	-	once	CASSRRGSNTEAFF	TGTGCCAGCAGCCGCCGGGGGTCCAACACTGAAGCTTTCTTT
TRBV5-1	TRBJ2-2	-	-	CASSSRGDTGELFF	TGCGCCAGCAGCTCCAGGGGTGACACCGGGGAGCTGTTTTTT
TRBV11-2	TRBJ2-7	-	-	CASRRDGSYEQYF	TGTGCCAGCAGACGGGACGGCTCCTACGAGCAGTACTTC
TRBV6-1	TRBJ1-1	-	-	CASGVGPNTEAFF	TGTGCCAGCGGGGTCGGGCCGAACACTGAAGCTTTCTTT
TRBV13	TRBJ1-1	-	-	CASSSRPNTEAFF	TGTGCCAGCAGCTCTCGACCGAACACTGAAGCTTTCTTT
TRBV4-1	TRBJ2-3	-	-	CASSQDRGFPDTQYF	TGCGCCAGCAGCCAAGATCGCGGATTCCCAGATACGCAGTATTTT
TRBV4-2	TRBJ1-5	-	few	CASSRRGGDSNQPQHF	TGTGCCAGCAGCAGGAGGGGGGGCGATAGCAATCAGCCCCAGCATTTT
TRBV11-2	TRBJ2-1	TRBD2	-	CASSELAGTPYNEQFF	TGTGCCAGCAGCGAACTAGCGGGGACGCCCTACAATGAGCAGTTCTTC
TRBV7-9	TRBJ2-7	-	-	CASSLPGTRGHEQYF	TGTGCCAGCAGCCTCCCCGGGACCCGGGGCCACGAGCAGTACTTC
TRBV30	TRBJ1-6	TRBD1	few	CASRGQEHSPLHF	TGTGCCTCGAGGGGACAGGAGCATTCACCCCTCCACTTT
TRBV19	TRBJ2-5	TRBD1	-	CASSIEGQGKTQYF	TGTGCCAGTAGTATAGAGGGACAGGGGAAGACCCAGTACTTC
TRBV7-8	TRBJ2-5	-	-	CASSSGEAETQYF	TGTGCCAGCAGTTCAGGGGAGGCAGAGACCCAGTACTTC
TRBV5-1	TRBJ2-1	-	few	CASSQGLENEQFF	TGCGCCAGCAGCCAGGGACTGGAGAATGAGCAGTTCTTC
TRBV25-1	TRBJ2-7	-	-	CASSESSGTQNEYEQYF	TGTGCCAGCAGTGAATCTTCTGGGACACAGAACGAGTACGAGCAGTACTTC
TRBV4-1	TRBJ2-1	-	once	CASSHGSIGGGNEQFF	TGCGCCAGCAGCCACGGGTCTATAGGGGGAGGCAATGAGCAGTTCTTC
TRBV29-1	TRBJ2-7	-	few	CSVSHRGDGYTLREQYF	TGCAGCGTCTCTCACCGAGGGGACGGCTACACTCTGCGCGAGCAGTACTTC
TRBV14	TRBJ1-6	-	few	CASSSWSDSPLHF	TGTGCCAGCAGCTCCTGGTCCGATTCACCCCTCCACTTT
TRBV2	TRBJ2-1	-	-	CASSERAYNEQFF	TGTGCCAGCAGTGAAAGGGCCTACAATGAGCAGTTCTTC
TRBV6-1	TRBJ2-7	-	-	CASREPGSPYEQYF	TGTGCCAGCAGGGAACCGGGGTCCCCCTACGAGCAGTACTTC
TRBV30	TRBJ1-4	-	-	CAWSVRREKLFF	TGTGCCTGGAGTGTACGGAGGGAAAAACTGTTTTTT
TRBV5-1	TRBJ1-6	-	-	CASSLEDGLFNSPLHF	TGCGCCAGCAGCTTAGAGGACGGGCTGTTTAATTCACCCCTCCACTTT
TRBV7-9	TRBJ2-7	TRBD1	few	CASSLEGQSSYEQYF	TGTGCCAGCAGCTTAGAGGGACAGAGCTCCTACGAGCAGTACTTC
TRBV10-3	TRBJ1-1	-	-	CAISDIRRATEAFF	TGTGCCATCAGTGACATCAGGAGGGCCACTGAAGCTTTCTTT
TRBV27	TRBJ2-2	-	-	CASSFGGGAPGELFF	TGTGCCAGCAGTTTTGGAGGGGGGGCACCCGGGGAGCTGTTTTTT
TRBV6-4	TRBJ2-1	TRBD1	few	CASSTGQGNNEQFF	TGTGCCAGCAGCACGGGACAGGGTAACAATGAGCAGTTCTTC
TRBV27	TRBJ2-1	-	-	CASSAQGYGSYNEQFF	TGTGCCAGCTCCGCGCAGGGGTATGGGTCCTACAATGAGCAGTTCTTC
TRBV7-2	TRBJ2-1	TRBD2	-	CASSLSSGVNEQFF	TGTGCCAGCAGCCTATCAAGCGGGGTCAATGAGCAGTTCTTC
TRBV7-3	TRBJ2-1	-	few	CASSTGPGTEQFF	TGTGCCAGCAGCACTGGTCCCGGGACAGAGCAGTTCTTC